The clone carrying this TCR beta chain has just one count. Its antigen is still unknown. TCRdb reanalysed the 5' RACE reads using MiXCR and keeps one entry per CDR3 protein. The sample lists about 58,000 distinct CDR3 sequences; roughly a quarter were seen once. Germline assignment: CDR1 MNHEY and CDR2 SVGEGT. The CDR3 sequence is 15 residues long. V gave up 6 bases and J gave up 1 base, with 13 bases separating them. The sample belongs to a study of T-cell memory formation after mild COVID-19. Study observations and caveats: CD4+ contracting clones were found mainly in CM and EM, and CD8+ ones in EMRA.

The rearrangement links TRBV6-2 or TRBV6-3 to TRBJ1-5; D may be TRBD1 (5 bases). This sequence was found in a man aged 18 to 35 who had mild COVID-19 (a few samples of this study predate the infection). Cell type and time point are not known. Sequenced material: PBMCs or a T cell subset sorted from them (not recorded which). CDR3 loop: CASSFGRDSNQPQHF. CDR3 bases: TGTGCCAGCAGCTTCGGCCGGGACAGCAATCAGCCCCAGCATTTT.